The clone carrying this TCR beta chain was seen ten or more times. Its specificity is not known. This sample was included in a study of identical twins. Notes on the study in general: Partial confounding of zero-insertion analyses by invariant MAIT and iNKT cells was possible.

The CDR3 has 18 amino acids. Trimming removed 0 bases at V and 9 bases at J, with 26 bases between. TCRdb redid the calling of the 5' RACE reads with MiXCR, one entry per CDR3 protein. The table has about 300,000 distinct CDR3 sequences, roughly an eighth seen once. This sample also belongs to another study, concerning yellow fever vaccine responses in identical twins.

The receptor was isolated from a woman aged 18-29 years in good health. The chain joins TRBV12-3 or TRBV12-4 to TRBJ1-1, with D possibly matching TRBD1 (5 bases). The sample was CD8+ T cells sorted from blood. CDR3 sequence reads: CASSLAAQVLSLLGKAFF. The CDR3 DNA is TGTGCCAGCAGTTTAGCTGCACAGGTACTATCTTTACTTGGTAAAGCTTTCTTT.